This T cell receptor beta chain was found in a study of radiotherapy plus CTLA-4 blockade in lung cancer (dated by TCRdb to 2016 to 2018). Concerning the study at large: Among the enrolled patients, about 19% had an objective response, and roughly 30% reached disease control.

Focal radiation therapy combined with CTLA-4 blockade (ipilimumab) was tested in patients with chemo-refractory metastatic non-small-cell lung cancer. Study-level results and caveats: After treatment with radiotherapy and ipilimumab, TCR clones that originated in tumors expanded in peripheral blood. Increased serum interferon-beta after radiation, together with early dynamic changes in blood T cell clones, were reported to be the strongest predictors of response.

Receptor libraries were prepared by the immunoSEQ multiplex PCR assay. The table was pulled from immuneACCESS by TCRdb, which kept in-frame rearrangements only. Such tables lose some clones; where checked, under half of the loss comes from unresolved V genes, and the rest has no known cause. This sample is represented by 12,000 or so clones; roughly four fifths of them were singletons. The top ten clonotypes cover about 29% of the sample. Note on this clone: Its recognized antigen is unknown. No quality values exist for individual bases; no much larger clone is one base distant.

The source was peripheral blood, collected from a patient treated with radiotherapy plus ipilimumab. This clonotype originated in a human donor with non-small cell lung cancer that progressed on radiotherapy plus ipilimumab.

The nucleotide sequence is TGTGCCAGCAGCTTACAATGGACTCATAATGAGCAGTTCTTC. It is translated as CASSLQWTHNEQFF. The V gene is TRBV7-9 and the J gene is TRBJ2-1; the D gene is perhaps TRBD2, on 5 matching bases. CDR1 and CDR2 (SEHNR, FQNEAQ) derive from the germline V gene (reference sequence). The junction carries 12 bases between V and J, which are trimmed by 2 bases and 7 bases respectively. The CDR3 measures 14 amino acids from cysteine to phenylalanine. The CDR3 DNA has 42 bases and is translated from base 1.